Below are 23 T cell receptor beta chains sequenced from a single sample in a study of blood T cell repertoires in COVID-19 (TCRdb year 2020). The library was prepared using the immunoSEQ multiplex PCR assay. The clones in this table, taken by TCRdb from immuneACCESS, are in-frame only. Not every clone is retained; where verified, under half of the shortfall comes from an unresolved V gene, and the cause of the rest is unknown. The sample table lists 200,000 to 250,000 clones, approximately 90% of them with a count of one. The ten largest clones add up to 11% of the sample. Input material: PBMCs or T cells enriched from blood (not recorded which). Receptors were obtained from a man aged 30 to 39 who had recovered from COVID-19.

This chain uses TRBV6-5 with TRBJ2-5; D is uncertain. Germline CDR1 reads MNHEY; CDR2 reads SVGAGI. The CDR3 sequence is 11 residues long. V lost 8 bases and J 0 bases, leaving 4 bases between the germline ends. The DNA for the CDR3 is TGTGCCAGCCGGTACCAAGAGACCCAGTACTTC. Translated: CASRYQETQYF.

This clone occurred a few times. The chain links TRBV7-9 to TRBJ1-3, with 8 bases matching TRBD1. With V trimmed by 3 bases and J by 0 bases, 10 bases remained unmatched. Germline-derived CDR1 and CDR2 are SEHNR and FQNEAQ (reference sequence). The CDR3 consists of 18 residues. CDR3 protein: CASSFQDRGLGSGNTIYF. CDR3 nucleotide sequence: TGTGCCAGCAGCTTCCAAGACAGGGGATTGGGCTCTGGAAACACCATATATTTT.

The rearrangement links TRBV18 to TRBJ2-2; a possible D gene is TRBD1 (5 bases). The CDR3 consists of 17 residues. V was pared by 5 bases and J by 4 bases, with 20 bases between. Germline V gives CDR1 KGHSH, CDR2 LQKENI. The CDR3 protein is CASSTGASAGRTGELFF. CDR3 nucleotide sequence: TGTGCCAGCTCAACCGGAGCCTCGGCAGGGCGCACCGGGGAGCTGTTTTTT.

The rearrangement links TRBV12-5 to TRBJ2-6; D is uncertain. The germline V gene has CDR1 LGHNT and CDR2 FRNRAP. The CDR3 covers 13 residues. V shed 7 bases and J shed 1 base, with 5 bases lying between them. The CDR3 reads CASAPSGANVLTF. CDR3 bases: TGTGCTAGTGCCCCGTCTGGGGCCAACGTCCTGACTTTC.

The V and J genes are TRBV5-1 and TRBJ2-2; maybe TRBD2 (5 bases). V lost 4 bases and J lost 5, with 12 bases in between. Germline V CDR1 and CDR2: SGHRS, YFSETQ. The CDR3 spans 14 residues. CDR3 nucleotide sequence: TGCGCCAGCAGCCAAACCCCGGGGACCGGGGAGCTGTTTTTT. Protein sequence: CASSQTPGTGELFF.

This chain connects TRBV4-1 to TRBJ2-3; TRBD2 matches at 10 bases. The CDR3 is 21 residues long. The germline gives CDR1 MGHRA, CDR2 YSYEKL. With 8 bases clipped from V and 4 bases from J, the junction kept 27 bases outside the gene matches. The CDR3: CASRQNDPSGRTSILPDTQYF. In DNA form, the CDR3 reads TGCGCCAGCCGGCAAAATGACCCTAGCGGGAGAACTTCTATCCTCCCAGATACGCAGTATTTT.

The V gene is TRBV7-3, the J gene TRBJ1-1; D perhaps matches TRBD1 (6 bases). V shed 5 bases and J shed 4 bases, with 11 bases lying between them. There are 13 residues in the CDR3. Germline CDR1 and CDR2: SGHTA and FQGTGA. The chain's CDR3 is CASSTQGSTEAFF. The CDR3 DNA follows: TGTGCCAGCAGCACTCAGGGGAGCACTGAAGCTTTCTTT.

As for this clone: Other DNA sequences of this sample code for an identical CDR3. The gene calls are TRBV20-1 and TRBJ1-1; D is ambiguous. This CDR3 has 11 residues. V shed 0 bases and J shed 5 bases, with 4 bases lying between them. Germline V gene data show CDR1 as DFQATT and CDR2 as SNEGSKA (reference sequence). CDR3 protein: CSARDLTEAFF. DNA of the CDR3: TGCAGTGCTAGAGATCTAACTGAAGCTTTCTTT.

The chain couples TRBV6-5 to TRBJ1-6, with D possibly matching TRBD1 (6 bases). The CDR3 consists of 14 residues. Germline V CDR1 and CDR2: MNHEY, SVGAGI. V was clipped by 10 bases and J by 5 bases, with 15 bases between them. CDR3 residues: CATRADRNNSPLHF. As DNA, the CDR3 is TGTGCCACCAGAGCCGACAGGAATAATTCACCCCTCCACTTT.

CDR3 loop: CASSVDRGRGTNEQYF. In nucleotides, the CDR3 is TGTGCCAGCAGTGTAGACAGGGGGCGTGGAACGAACGAGCAGTACTTC. The chain recombines TRBV2 with TRBJ2-7, with 10 bases identical to TRBD1. From germline, CDR1 is SNHLY and CDR2 FYNNEI. The CDR3 extends over 16 amino acids. The junction had 11 bases not matched to a gene; V was cut back by 4 bases and J by 5 bases.

The CDR3 DNA is TGTGCCAGCAGCCCGCCGCGGGGCGGGAACACTGAAGCTTTCTTT. Protein product: CASSPPRGGNTEAFF. The chain couples TRBV7-9 to TRBJ1-1; D might be TRBD1 (5 bases). Germline-derived CDR1 and CDR2 are SEHNR and FQNEAQ (reference sequence). V lost 5 bases to trimming and J lost 1 base, with 14 bases between them. The CDR3 has 15 residues. Full variable domain (rest looked up from reference TRBV7-9 and TRBJ1-1): DTGVSQNPRHKITKRGQNVTFRCDPISEHNRLYWYRQTLGQGPEFLTYFQNEAQLEKSRLLSDRFSAERPKGSFSTLEIQRTEQGDSAMYLCASSPPRGGNTEAFFGQGTRLTVV.

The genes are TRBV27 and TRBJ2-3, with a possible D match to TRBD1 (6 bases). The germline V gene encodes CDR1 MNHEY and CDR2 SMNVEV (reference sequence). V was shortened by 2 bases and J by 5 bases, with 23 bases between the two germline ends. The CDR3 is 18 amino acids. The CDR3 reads CASSLLTTQGFRVDTQYF. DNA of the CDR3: TGTGCCAGCAGTTTACTAACTACGCAGGGGTTTCGGGTAGATACGCAGTATTTT.

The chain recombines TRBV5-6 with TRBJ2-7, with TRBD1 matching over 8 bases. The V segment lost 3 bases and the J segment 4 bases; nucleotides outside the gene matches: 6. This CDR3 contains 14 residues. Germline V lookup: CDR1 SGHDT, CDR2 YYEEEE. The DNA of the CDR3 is TGTGCCAGCAGCTACAGGGGGTTAATTTACGAGCAGTACTTC. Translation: CASSYRGLIYEQYF.

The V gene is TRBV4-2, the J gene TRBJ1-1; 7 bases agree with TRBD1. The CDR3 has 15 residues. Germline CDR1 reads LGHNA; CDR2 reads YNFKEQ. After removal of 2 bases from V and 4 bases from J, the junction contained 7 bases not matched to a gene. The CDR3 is CASSQTYRGGTEAFF. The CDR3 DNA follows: TGTGCCAGCAGCCAAACCTACAGGGGTGGCACTGAAGCTTTCTTT.

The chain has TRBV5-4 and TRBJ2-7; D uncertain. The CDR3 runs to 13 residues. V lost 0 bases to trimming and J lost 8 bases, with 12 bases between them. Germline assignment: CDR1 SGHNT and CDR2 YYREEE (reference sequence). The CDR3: CASSLAFGFQQYF. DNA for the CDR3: TGTGCCAGCAGCTTGGCCTTCGGGTTCCAGCAGTACTTC.

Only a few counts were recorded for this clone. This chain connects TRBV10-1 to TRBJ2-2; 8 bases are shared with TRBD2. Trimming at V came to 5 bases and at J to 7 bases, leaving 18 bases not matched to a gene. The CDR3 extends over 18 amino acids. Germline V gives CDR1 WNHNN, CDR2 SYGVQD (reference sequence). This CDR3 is CASSTTGGGSGIGGELFF. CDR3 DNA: TGCGCCAGCAGTACAACAGGAGGAGGTAGCGGGATCGGCGGGGAGCTGTTTTTT.

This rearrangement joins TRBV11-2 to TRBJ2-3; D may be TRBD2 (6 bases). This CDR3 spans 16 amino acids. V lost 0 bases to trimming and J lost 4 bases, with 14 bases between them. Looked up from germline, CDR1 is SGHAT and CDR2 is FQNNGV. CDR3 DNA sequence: TGTGCCAGCAGCTTAGATCACGGGGGAAGGTCAGATACGCAGTATTTT. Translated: CASSLDHGGRSDTQYF.

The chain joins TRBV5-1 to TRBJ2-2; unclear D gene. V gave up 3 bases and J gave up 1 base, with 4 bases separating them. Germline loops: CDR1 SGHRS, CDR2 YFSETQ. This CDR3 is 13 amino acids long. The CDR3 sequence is CASSSMNTGELFF. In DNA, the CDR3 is TGCGCCAGCAGCTCCATGAACACCGGGGAGCTGTTTTTT.

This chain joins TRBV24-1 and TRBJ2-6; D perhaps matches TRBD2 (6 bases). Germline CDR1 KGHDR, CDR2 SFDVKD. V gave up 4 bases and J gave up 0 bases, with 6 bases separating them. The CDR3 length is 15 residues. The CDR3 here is CATSEGGSGANVLTF. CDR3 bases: TGTGCCACCAGTGAGGGGGGCTCTGGGGCCAACGTCCTGACTTTC.

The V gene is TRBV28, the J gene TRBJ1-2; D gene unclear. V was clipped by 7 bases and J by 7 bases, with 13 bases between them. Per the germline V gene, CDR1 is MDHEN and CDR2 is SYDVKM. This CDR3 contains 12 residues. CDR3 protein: CASTSLGGGYTF. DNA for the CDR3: TGTGCCAGCACCTCTTTGGGAGGTGGCTACACCTTC.

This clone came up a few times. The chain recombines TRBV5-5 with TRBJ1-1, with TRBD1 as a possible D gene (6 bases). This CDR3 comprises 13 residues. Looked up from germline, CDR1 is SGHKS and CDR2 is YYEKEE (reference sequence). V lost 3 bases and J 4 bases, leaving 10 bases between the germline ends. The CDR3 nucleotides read TGTGCCAGCAGCTGGGGAGGGGGCACTGAAGCTTTCTTT. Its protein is CASSWGGGTEAFF.

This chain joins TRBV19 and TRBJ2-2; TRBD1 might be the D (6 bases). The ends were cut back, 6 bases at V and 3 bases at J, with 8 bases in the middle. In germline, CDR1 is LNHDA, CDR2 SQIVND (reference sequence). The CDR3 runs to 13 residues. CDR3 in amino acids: CASSGQYTGELFF. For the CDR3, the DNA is TGTGCCAGTAGCGGACAGTACACCGGGGAGCTGTTTTTT.

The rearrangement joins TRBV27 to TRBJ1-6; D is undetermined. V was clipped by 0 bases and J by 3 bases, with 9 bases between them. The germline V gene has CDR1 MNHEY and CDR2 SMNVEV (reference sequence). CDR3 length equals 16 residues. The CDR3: CASSLSRAHYNSPLHF. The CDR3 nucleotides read TGTGCCAGCAGTTTATCGCGAGCTCACTATAATTCACCCCTCCACTTT.